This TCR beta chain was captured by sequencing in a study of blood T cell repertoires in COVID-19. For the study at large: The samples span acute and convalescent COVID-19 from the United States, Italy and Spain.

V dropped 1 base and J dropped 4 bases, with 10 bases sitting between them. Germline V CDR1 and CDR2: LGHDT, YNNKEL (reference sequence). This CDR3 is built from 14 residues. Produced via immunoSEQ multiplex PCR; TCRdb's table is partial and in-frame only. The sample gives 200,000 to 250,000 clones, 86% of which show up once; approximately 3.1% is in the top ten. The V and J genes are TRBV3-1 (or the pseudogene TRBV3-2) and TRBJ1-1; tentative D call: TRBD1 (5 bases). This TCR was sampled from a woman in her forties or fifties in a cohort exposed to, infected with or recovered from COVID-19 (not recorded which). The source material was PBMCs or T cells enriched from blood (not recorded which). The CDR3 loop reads CASSQGTGFTEAFF. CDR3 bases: TGTGCCAGCAGCCAAGGCACAGGCTTCACTGAAGCTTTCTTT.